These T cell receptor beta chains were read from a single sample in a study of blood T cell repertoires in COVID-19. Assay used: immunoSEQ multiplex PCR; TCRdb lists only in-frame clones, some missing. The sample has 100,000 to 150,000 clones, approximately 90% seen once. Sequenced: peripheral blood. Source of these receptors: a man in his fifties or sixties with acute or convalescent COVID-19. Both conserved end residues are part of each CDR3. A D gene is named only where the DNA matches it firmly. Expanded clones are given a class, and other clones once, few, many or no size at all.

V gene,J gene,clone size,D gene,CDR3 DNA,CDR3 protein
TRBV19,TRBJ1-5,-,TRBD1,TGTGCCAGTAGTAAACAGGGGAGTGATCAGCCCCAGCATTTT,CASSKQGSDQPQHF
TRBV7-2,TRBJ2-3,-,TRBD1,TGTGCCAGCAGCTCAACGACAGGGAGCACAGATACGCAGTATTTT,CASSSTTGSTDTQYF
TRBV10-1,TRBJ2-3,-,-,TGCGCCAGCAGTGAGGCTTTTGGGGGCTATCCAGATACGCAGTATTTT,CASSEAFGGYPDTQYF
TRBV24-1,TRBJ2-7,-,-,TGTGCCACCAGTGATGGGGGGTCTTCGGTTTACGAGCAGTACTTC,CATSDGGSSVYEQYF
TRBV6-5,TRBJ1-4,-,TRBD1,TGTGCCAGCAGCGGACAGGCAACTAATGAAAAACTGTTTTTT,CASSGQATNEKLFF
TRBV5-1,TRBJ1-1,-,TRBD1,TGCGCCAGCAGAGTAGGGACAGGGGACGACACTGAAGCTTTCTTT,CASRVGTGDDTEAFF
TRBV5-1,TRBJ1-2,-,TRBD1,TGCGCCAGCAGCGGAACAGGGGGTAGTAACTATGGCTACACCTTC,CASSGTGGSNYGYTF
TRBV7-2,TRBJ2-7,-,TRBD1,TGTGCCAGCAGCTCCCGACAGGGTAATCCCCTCGAGCAGTACTTC,CASSSRQGNPLEQYF
TRBV30,TRBJ1-2,-,TRBD1,TGTGCCTGGAGTCCACAGGGGCTCTATGGCTACACCTTC,CAWSPQGLYGYTF
TRBV18,TRBJ2-7,-,TRBD2,TGTGCCAGCTCACCCGGTATGCGGGAGGTCGGCCACGAGCAGTACTTC,CASSPGMREVGHEQYF
TRBV6-6,TRBJ2-2,-,TRBD2,TGTGCCAGCAGTCCTCGAATGCCGGGACTAGCAGTAATCACCACCGGGGAGCTGTTTTTT,CASSPRMPGLAVITTGELFF
TRBV5-5,TRBJ2-5,-,TRBD1,TGTGCCAGCAGCGCGACAGGGCGAGAGACCCAGTACTTC,CASSATGRETQYF
TRBV18,TRBJ1-5,-,TRBD1,TGTGCCAGCTCACTCCAGGGGGCAGGGGATCAGCCCCAGCATTTT,CASSLQGAGDQPQHF
TRBV5-1,TRBJ2-5,once,TRBD1,TGCGCCAGCAGCCCACGGACAGGGGAGACCCAGTACTTC,CASSPRTGETQYF
TRBV7-6,TRBJ2-7,-,TRBD2,TGTGCCAGCAGCTTAGAGGCTAGCGGCTCCTACGAGCAGTACTTC,CASSLEASGSYEQYF
TRBV6-2/TRBV6-3,TRBJ1-6,-,-,TGTGCCAGTAGTTCGTACAGCTTAAATTCACCCCTCCACTTT,CASSSYSLNSPLHF
TRBV7-6,TRBJ2-1,-,-,TGTGCCAGCAGCCAAAACTCGGTGGGCGGGATCTACAATGAGCAGTTCTTC,CASSQNSVGGIYNEQFF
TRBV4-3,TRBJ2-1,few,-,TGCGCCAGCAGCCAAGCGGTGTTTAACGATGAGCAGTTCTTC,CASSQAVFNDEQFF
TRBV2,TRBJ2-5,-,TRBD1,TGTGCCAGCCCCAGGGGGCGTGAGACCCAGTACTTC,CASPRGRETQYF
TRBV4-3,TRBJ1-1,-,-,TGCGCCAGCAGCCGAGAAATAGGACAGAAGAACACTGAAGCTTTCTTT,CASSREIGQKNTEAFF
TRBV29-1,TRBJ2-4,-,TRBD2,TGCAGCGTTGAAGCCCCGGGAGGTAGAAACATTCAGTACTTC,CSVEAPGGRNIQYF
TRBV7-8,TRBJ2-7,-,-,TGTGCCAGCAGCCCAAAGTCACCGGGAGCCGAGCAGTACTTC,CASSPKSPGAEQYF
TRBV7-9,TRBJ1-6,-,TRBD1,TGTGCCAGCAGCTTCAGGGGGCATAATTCACCCCTCCACTTT,CASSFRGHNSPLHF
TRBV9,TRBJ2-3,-,TRBD2,TGTGCCAGCAGCGTACCCACCTTTCGCGGGAGGCGCACAGATACGCAGTATTTT,CASSVPTFRGRRTDTQYF
TRBV7-6,TRBJ2-1,-,TRBD2,TGTGCCAGCAGCGAAGGACTAGCTGCTGAGCAGTTCTTC,CASSEGLAAEQFF
TRBV7-6,TRBJ2-5,-,-,TGTGCCAGCAGCCCCGGGCCTAGCCACATAGAGACCCAGTACTTC,CASSPGPSHIETQYF
TRBV27,TRBJ2-6,-,TRBD1,TGTGCCAGCAGTTTATTGGGCAGGGGGAGAGGAGCGGGGGCCAACGTCCTGACTTTC,CASSLLGRGRGAGANVLTF
TRBV3-1/TRBV3-2,TRBJ2-1,-,-,TGTGCCAGCAGCCAAGGTACGAGCTCCTACAATGAGCAGTTCTTC,CASSQGTSSYNEQFF
TRBV27,TRBJ1-6,once,TRBD1,TGTGCCAGCAGTTCCCAGACAGGGTATAATTCACCCCTCCACTTT,CASSSQTGYNSPLHF
TRBV5-1,TRBJ2-3,-,-,TGCGCCAGCAGCTTGGCTACTAGCAAGTATTTT,CASSLATSKYF
TRBV6-2/TRBV6-3,TRBJ2-2,-,-,TGTGCCAGCAGTTACACGAGTGCCGGGGAGCTGTTTTTT,CASSYTSAGELFF
TRBV19,TRBJ2-7,few,-,TGTGCCAGTAGTATAGCCGGGGGAGGTATTAGCGAGCAGTACTTC,CASSIAGGGISEQYF
TRBV7-8,TRBJ1-5,-,-,TGTGCCAGCAGCGGCGTTCGGGGGAATCAGCCCCAGCATTTT,CASSGVRGNQPQHF
TRBV27,TRBJ2-1,-,TRBD2,TGTGCCAGCAGTCCCCTGGCGGGAGTGCGGTACAATGAGCAGTTCTTC,CASSPLAGVRYNEQFF
TRBV6-6,TRBJ2-7,-,TRBD2,TGTGCCAGCAGTCCCGGACTAGCGGAAACCTACGAGCAGTACTTC,CASSPGLAETYEQYF
TRBV5-4,TRBJ2-5,-,-,TGTGCCAGCAACCGAGGAGGGAAGGAGGAGACCCAGTACTTC,CASNRGGKEETQYF
TRBV19,TRBJ2-7,few,TRBD1,TGTGCCAGTAGTATGTGGACAGGGTTATCCTACGAGCAGTACTTC,CASSMWTGLSYEQYF
TRBV4-3,TRBJ1-5,-,-,TGCGCCAGCAGCCAAGATATAACAGGGCTTCAGCCCCAGCATTTT,CASSQDITGLQPQHF
TRBV2,TRBJ1-6,-,-,TGTGCCAGCAGTGAAGCGCAGAATTCACCCCTCCACTTT,CASSEAQNSPLHF
TRBV19,TRBJ1-6,-,-,TGTGCCAGTAGTATTCAGGGGCTCAATTCACCCCTCCACTTT,CASSIQGLNSPLHF
TRBV28,TRBJ1-1,-,-,TGTGCCAGCACGTCCTCAGGGTGGGTAGGGGCTTTCTTT,CASTSSGWVGAFF
TRBV6-5,TRBJ1-5,-,-,TGTGCCAGCAGTCCCCACAGGGCTGATCAGCCCCAGCATTTT,CASSPHRADQPQHF
TRBV7-9,TRBJ1-3,-,TRBD1,TGTGCCATCGACAGGGGGCGGGCCGGAAACACCATATATTTT,CAIDRGRAGNTIYF
TRBV2,TRBJ2-5,-,-,TGTGCCAGCAGTGAAGGCCTACCTACCAAGACCCAGTACTTC,CASSEGLPTKTQYF
TRBV3-1/TRBV3-2,TRBJ1-5,-,TRBD1,TGTGCCAGCAGCTACAGGGGGCCCAATCAGCCCCAGCATTTT,CASSYRGPNQPQHF
TRBV19,TRBJ2-4,few,-,TGTGCCAGTAGTCCACCAGGGAAAGCCAAAAACATTCAGTACTTC,CASSPPGKAKNIQYF